This T cell receptor (beta chain) is drawn from a study of cytomegalovirus exposure and HLA in healthy donors. About the research overall: HLA-typed donors were the source of about 85 million unique TCRs, which an early data release held.

Both 60 Vbeta primers and 13 Jbeta primers went into the PCR. Sequencing was performed with immunoSEQ multiplex PCR; in TCRdb, only in-frame clones are kept and a portion is missing. This sample carries approximately 100,000 clones, less than 85% of them seen once, and the ten largest clones take approximately 5%. As for the donors, each was a healthy bone marrow donor. This clone was picked up one time. This same CDR3 is encoded by further DNA sequences in the sample. Deletions cut 4 bases from V and 2 bases from J, with 9 bases between. The CDR3 sequence is 13 residues long. Germline V gives CDR1 SGHNT, CDR2 YYREEE (reference sequence).

The V gene is TRBV5-4, the J gene TRBJ1-2; D might be TRBD1 (6 bases). The sample consisted of PBMCs. The sequence came from a woman in her late teens or twenties in good health and CMV-seropositive. The CDR3 loop reads CASSQDRNYGYTF. In nucleotides, the CDR3 is TGTGCCAGCAGCCAGGACAGAAACTATGGCTACACCTTC.